The 8 T cell receptor beta chains reported below all come from one sample, sequenced in a study of PD-1 blockade in classical Hodgkin lymphoma. Sequenced by immunoSEQ multiplex PCR; TCRdb stores in-frame clones only, minus some. The profile covers 100,000 or so clones, with approximately 90% appearing a single time and roughly 20% taken by the ten largest. Indicated time point: cycle 4 day 1 (C4D1), after less than 7 weeks of nivolumab. Exposure to brentuximab vedotin varied, and each patient had relapsed following autologous stem cell transplantation. The source material was peripheral blood mononuclear cells (PBMCs), sampled before the fourth cycle of nivolumab. These receptors originate from a human donor with classical Hodgkin lymphoma.

J is TRBJ1-1 and V is TRBV30; D call uncertain. Germline V gene lookup returns CDR1 GTSNPN and CDR2 SVGIG (reference sequence). This CDR3 has 13 residues. Trimming pared 3 bases from V and 5 bases from J, leaving 13 bases between. CDR3 loop: CAWSGSGWTEAFF. CDR3 DNA: TGTGCCTGGAGCGGGTCAGGTTGGACTGAAGCTTTCTTT.

This chain links TRBV27 with TRBJ2-3; no reliable D call. This CDR3 is built from 14 residues. Germline V CDR1 and CDR2: MNHEY, SMNVEV (reference sequence). Trimming cost V 1 base and J 0 bases, with 5 bases left between them. The CDR3 reads CASSLFMSTDTQYF. The CDR3 DNA sequence: TGTGCCAGCAGTTTATTCATGAGCACAGATACGCAGTATTTT.

This rearrangement joins TRBV21-1 to TRBJ2-4; TRBD1, the table's D call, lacks a check against the DNA. TRBV21-1 is flagged as a pseudogene. This CDR3 spans 17 amino acids. The CDR3 nucleotides read TGTGCCAGCACCTCCGAGACAGGGACCCTAGCCAAAATCATTCAGTACTTC. Translation gives CASTSETGTLAKIIQYF.

This clone was recorded a few times. The chain is built from TRBV6-6 and TRBJ1-5; TRBD1 matches at 8 bases. This CDR3 is 15 amino acids long. CDR1 is MNHNY and CDR2 is SVGAGI in the germline V gene (reference sequence). Germline trimming cut 6 bases from V and 2 bases from J; bases unmatched to any gene: 6. The chain's CDR3 is CASSDSGQGNQPQHF. CDR3 nucleotide sequence: TGTGCCAGCAGCGATTCGGGACAGGGCAATCAGCCCCAGCATTTT.

The V and J genes are TRBV27 and TRBJ2-1; D is unresolved. The length of the CDR3 is 14 residues. V lost 1 base to trimming and J lost 0 bases, with 4 bases between them. Germline lookup yields CDR1 MNHEY and CDR2 SMNVEV (reference sequence). The CDR3 sequence is CASSLFGSYNEQFF. The CDR3 coding sequence is TGTGCCAGCAGTTTATTCGGCTCCTACAATGAGCAGTTCTTC.

The chain combines TRBV4-2 with TRBJ1-1, with D possibly matching TRBD1 (5 bases). Germline CDR1 LGHNA, CDR2 YNFKEQ. Trimming shortened V by 0 bases and J by 1 base, and 21 bases separated the two germline ends. This CDR3 region has 19 residues. CDR3 amino acids: CASSQDLVGVQGPNTEAFF. The CDR3, as DNA: TGTGCCAGCAGCCAAGATCTGGTGGGGGTGCAGGGACCGAACACTGAAGCTTTCTTT.

The chain uses TRBV4-1 and TRBJ2-1; 11 nucleotides line up with TRBD2. This CDR3 has 16 residues. Germline V CDR1 and CDR2: MGHRA, YSYEKL. Trimming cost V 3 bases and J 0 bases; bases outside gene matches: 1. The CDR3 nucleotides are TGCGCCAGCAGCCAGCTAGCGGGAGGCTCCTACAATGAGCAGTTCTTC. Amino acids: CASSQLAGGSYNEQFF.

The rearrangement uses TRBV7-2 and TRBJ1-1; TRBD1 matches 9 bases. The CDR3 has 14 residues. Per the germline V gene, CDR1 is SGHTA and CDR2 is FQGNSA. The V gene end was trimmed by 5 bases and the J gene end by 3 bases; junction bases not matched to a gene: 4. The CDR3 loop is CASSETGGYTEAFF. Written as DNA, the CDR3 is TGTGCCAGCAGCGAGACAGGGGGGTACACTGAAGCTTTCTTT.